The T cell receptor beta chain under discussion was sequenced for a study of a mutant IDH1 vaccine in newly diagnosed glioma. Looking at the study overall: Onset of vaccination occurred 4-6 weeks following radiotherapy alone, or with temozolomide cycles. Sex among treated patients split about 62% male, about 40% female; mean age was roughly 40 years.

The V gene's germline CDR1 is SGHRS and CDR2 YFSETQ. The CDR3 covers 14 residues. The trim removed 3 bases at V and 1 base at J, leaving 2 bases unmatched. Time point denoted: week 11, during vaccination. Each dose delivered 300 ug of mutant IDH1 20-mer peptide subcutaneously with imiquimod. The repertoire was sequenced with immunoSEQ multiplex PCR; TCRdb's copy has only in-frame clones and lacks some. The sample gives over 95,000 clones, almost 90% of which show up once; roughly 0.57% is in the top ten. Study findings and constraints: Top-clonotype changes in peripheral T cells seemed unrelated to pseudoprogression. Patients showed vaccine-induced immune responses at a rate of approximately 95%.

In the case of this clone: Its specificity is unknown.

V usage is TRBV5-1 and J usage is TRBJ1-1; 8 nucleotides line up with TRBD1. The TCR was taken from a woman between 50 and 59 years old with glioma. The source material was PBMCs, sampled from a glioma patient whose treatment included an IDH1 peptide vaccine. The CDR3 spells CASSSGQGNTEAFF. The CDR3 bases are TGCGCCAGCAGCTCCGGACAGGGGAACACTGAAGCTTTCTTT. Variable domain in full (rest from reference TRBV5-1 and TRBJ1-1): KAGVTQTPRYLIKTRGQQVTLSCSPISGHRSVSWYQQTPGQGLQFLFEYFSETQRNKGNFPGRFSGRQFSNSRSEMNVSTLELGDSALYLCASSSGQGNTEAFFGQGTRLTVV.